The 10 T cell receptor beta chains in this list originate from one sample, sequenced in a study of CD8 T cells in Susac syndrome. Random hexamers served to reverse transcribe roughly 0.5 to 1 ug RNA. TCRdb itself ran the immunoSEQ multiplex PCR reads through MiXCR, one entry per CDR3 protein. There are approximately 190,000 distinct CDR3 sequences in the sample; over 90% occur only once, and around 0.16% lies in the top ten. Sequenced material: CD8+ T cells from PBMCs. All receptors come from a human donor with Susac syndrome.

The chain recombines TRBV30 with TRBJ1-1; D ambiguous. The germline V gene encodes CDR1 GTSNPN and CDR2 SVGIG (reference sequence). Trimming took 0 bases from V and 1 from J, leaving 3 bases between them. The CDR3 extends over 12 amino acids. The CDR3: CAWSVRNTEAFF. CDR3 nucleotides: TGTGCCTGGAGTGTACGGAACACTGAAGCTTTCTTT.

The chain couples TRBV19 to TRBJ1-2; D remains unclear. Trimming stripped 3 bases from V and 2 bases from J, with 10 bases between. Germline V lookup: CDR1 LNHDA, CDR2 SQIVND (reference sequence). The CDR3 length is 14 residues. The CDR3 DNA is TGTGCCAGTAGTATCGTGAAGGGCAACTATGGCTACACCTTC. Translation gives CASSIVKGNYGYTF. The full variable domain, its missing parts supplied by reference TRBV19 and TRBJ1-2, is DGGITQSPKYLFRKEGQNVTLSCEQNLNHDAMYWYRQDPGQGLRLIYYSQIVNDFQKGDIAEGYSVSREKKESFPLTVTSAQKNPTAFYLCASSIVKGNYGYTFGSGTRLTVV.

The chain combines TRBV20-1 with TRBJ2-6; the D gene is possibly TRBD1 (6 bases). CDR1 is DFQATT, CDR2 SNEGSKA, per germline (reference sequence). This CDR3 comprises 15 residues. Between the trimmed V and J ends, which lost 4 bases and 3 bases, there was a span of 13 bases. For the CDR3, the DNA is TGCAGTGCTACCACAGGGAGAGGTGGGGCCAACGTCCTGACTTTC. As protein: CSATTGRGGANVLTF.

The CDR3 sequence is CSAETGGWQPQHF. The DNA for the CDR3 is TGCAGTGCTGAAACAGGGGGCTGGCAGCCCCAGCATTTT. This chain joins TRBV20-1 and TRBJ1-5; 9 bases line up with TRBD1. V lost 5 bases and J lost 7; bases outside the gene matches: 6. CDR3 length: 13 amino acids. Germline values: CDR1 DFQATT, CDR2 SNEGSKA (reference sequence).

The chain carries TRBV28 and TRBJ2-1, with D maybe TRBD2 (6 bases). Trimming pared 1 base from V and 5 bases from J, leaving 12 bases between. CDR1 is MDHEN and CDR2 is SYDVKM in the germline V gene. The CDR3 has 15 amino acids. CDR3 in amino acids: CASSLLAESNNEQFF. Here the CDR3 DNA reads TGTGCCAGCAGTTTATTAGCGGAATCAAACAATGAGCAGTTCTTC.

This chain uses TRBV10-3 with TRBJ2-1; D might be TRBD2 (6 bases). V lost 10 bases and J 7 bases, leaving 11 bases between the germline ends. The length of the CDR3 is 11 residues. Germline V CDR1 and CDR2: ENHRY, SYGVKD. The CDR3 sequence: CANGRENEQFF. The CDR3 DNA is TGTGCCAACGGGAGAGAAAATGAGCAGTTCTTC.

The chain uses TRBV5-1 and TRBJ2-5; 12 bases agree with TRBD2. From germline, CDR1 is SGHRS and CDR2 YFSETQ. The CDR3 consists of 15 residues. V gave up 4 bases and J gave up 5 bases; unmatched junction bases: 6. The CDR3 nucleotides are TGCGCCAGCAGCCCCCAGACTAGCGGGAGTGAGACCCAGTACTTC. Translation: CASSPQTSGSETQYF.

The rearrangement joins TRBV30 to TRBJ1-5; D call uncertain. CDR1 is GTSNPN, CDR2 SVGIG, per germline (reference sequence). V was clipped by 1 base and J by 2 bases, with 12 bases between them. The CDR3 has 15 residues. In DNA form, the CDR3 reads TGTGCCTGGAGTGGGGGAGGCAGAGGCAATCAGCCCCAGCATTTT. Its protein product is CAWSGGGRGNQPQHF.

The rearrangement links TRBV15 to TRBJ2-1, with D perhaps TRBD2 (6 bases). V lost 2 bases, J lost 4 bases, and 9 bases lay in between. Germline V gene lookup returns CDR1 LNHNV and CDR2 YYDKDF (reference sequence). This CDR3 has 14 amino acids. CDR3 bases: TGTGCCACCAGCAGATTGGGACTTTACAATGAGCAGTTCTTC. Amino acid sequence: CATSRLGLYNEQFF.

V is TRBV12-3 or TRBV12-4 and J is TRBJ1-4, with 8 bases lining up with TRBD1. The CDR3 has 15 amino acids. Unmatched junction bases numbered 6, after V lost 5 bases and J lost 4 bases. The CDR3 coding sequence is TGTGCCAGCAGTCCTCCGGGACAGGATAATGAAAAACTGTTTTTT. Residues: CASSPPGQDNEKLFF.